This TCR beta chain comes out of a study of prognosis after radiotherapy for stage I lung cancer. The CDR3 has 15 amino acids. V dropped 0 bases and J dropped 4 bases, with 14 bases sitting between them. Germline CDR1 and CDR2: SGHRS and YFSETQ. Two rounds of multiplex PCR amplified TCR beta CDR3 from genomic DNA. Primers were specific to each TRBV and TRBJ gene in first-round PCR. One entry per CDR3 protein, called by TCRdb with MiXCR from the multiplex PCR reads. The sample consists of 17,000 or so distinct CDR3 sequences, about 47% of them appearing once. Sequencing was performed on PBMCs, taken before or after stereotactic body radiation therapy (not recorded which). The TCR was taken from a donor at least 50 years old with non-small cell lung cancer. This chain links TRBV5-1 with TRBJ2-7, with D perhaps TRBD1 (5 bases). The CDR3 protein is CASSLAKGVSYEQYF. The CDR3 region has the DNA TGCGCCAGCAGCTTGGCCAAAGGGGTATCGTACGAGCAGTACTTC.